What follows is one T cell receptor beta chain and its context. Its target is unknown. This sample is part of a study of Ad26.COV2.S vaccination and SARS-CoV-2 variants. Study at large: In the study, Ad26.COV2.S was injected intramuscularly once, or twice 56 days apart.

General study findings and limits: After vaccination, reports described spike-specific CD8+ and CD4+ T cell responses as showing substantial breadth. Placebo recipients and vaccine recipients were similar in non-spike TCR breadth.

Stated treatment: 15 to 20 received Ad26.COV2.S at low or high dose, single or two shots; roughly five received placebo; per-sample allocation not given. The investigators took samples on day 63 after the first vaccine or placebo injection. Vaccine was an Ad26 vector expressing Wuhan-strain SARS-CoV-2 spike. Using immunoSEQ multiplex PCR, the repertoire was profiled, and TCRdb retains in-frame clones only, with some absent. Of about 350,000 clones listed, less than 90% were seen once; the top ten hold about 10%. V gave up 1 base and J gave up 2 bases, with 18 bases separating them. CDR1 and CDR2 (germline): LGHNA, YSLEER. The CDR3 runs to 17 residues.

This sample comprised peripheral blood, obtained in a trial of Ad26.COV2.S vaccine versus placebo. The V and J genes are TRBV4-3 and TRBJ2-7, with D possibly being TRBD1 (5 bases). This clonotype was obtained from a person between 18 and 65 years old who received the Ad26.COV2.S COVID-19 vaccine or a placebo. The CDR3 DNA reads TGCGCCAGCAGCCAAGGAGTTAAGACAGCCTCAACCTACGAGCAGTACTTC. Translating it yields CASSQGVKTASTYEQYF.